The 27 T cell receptor beta chains listed next were all sequenced from one sample in a study of blood T cell repertoires in COVID-19. Sequenced by immunoSEQ multiplex PCR; TCRdb stores in-frame clones only, minus some. The table includes tens of thousands of clones, approximately 78% detected once. Sequenced input: peripheral blood. These receptors were collected from a human donor in a cohort sampled during active COVID-19.

The rearrangement joins TRBV10-1 to TRBJ2-1; TRBD2 matches at 8 bases. In germline, CDR1 is WNHNN, CDR2 SYGVQD (reference sequence). CDR3 length equals 16 residues. The trim removed 5 bases at V and 9 bases at J, leaving 15 bases unmatched. CDR3 loop: CASSTGTRFGQSEQFF. Written as DNA, the CDR3 is TGCGCCAGCAGTACCGGGACTAGATTTGGGCAGAGTGAGCAGTTCTTC.

The rearrangement joins TRBV28 to TRBJ1-5; possible D gene TRBD1, 5 bases. The CDR3 has 15 amino acids. Trimming removed 5 bases from V and 0 bases from J, with 11 bases in between. Germline CDR1 MDHEN, CDR2 SYDVKM. CDR3 sequence: CASSRDSDSNQPQHF. In nucleotides, the CDR3 is TGTGCCAGCAGTCGCGACAGCGATAGCAATCAGCCCCAGCATTTT. The whole variable domain, remainder taken from reference TRBV28 and TRBJ1-5, is DVKVTQSSRYLVKRTGEKVFLECVQDMDHENMFWYRQDPGLGLRLIYFSYDVKMKEKGDIPEGYSVSREKKERFSLILESASTNQTSMYLCASSRDSDSNQPQHFGDGTRLSIL.

This clone was counted once. V is TRBV19 and J is TRBJ1-3; D is perhaps TRBD1 (6 bases). CDR1 LNHDA and CDR2 SQIVND come from the germline V gene (reference sequence). The V end was cut by 6 bases, the J end by 0 bases, with 9 bases between. CDR3 size: 14 residues. CDR3 region: CASSSGHSGNTIYF. The DNA for the CDR3 is TGTGCCAGTAGCTCGGGACACTCTGGAAACACCATATATTTT. Variable domain in full (rest from reference TRBV19 and TRBJ1-3): DGGITQSPKYLFRKEGQNVTLSCEQNLNHDAMYWYRQDPGQGLRLIYYSQIVNDFQKGDIAEGYSVSREKKESFPLTVTSAQKNPTAFYLCASSSGHSGNTIYFGEGSWLTVV.

J is TRBJ1-1 and V is TRBV4-1; D is unclear. V was clipped by 6 bases and J by 1 base, with 9 bases between them. Germline CDR1 MGHRA, CDR2 YSYEKL. The CDR3 extends over 13 amino acids. CDR3 amino acids: CASRRGSNTEAFF. Written as DNA, the CDR3 is TGCGCCAGCAGGCGAGGGTCGAACACTGAAGCTTTCTTT.

The V gene is TRBV6-5, the J gene TRBJ1-4; no clear D. The CDR3 is made up of 14 amino acids. Germline V gene data show CDR1 as MNHEY and CDR2 as SVGAGI. V lost 6 bases and J 2 bases, leaving 10 bases between the germline ends. This CDR3 is CASRQYATNEKLFF. CDR3 DNA sequence: TGTGCCAGCAGACAGTATGCTACTAATGAAAAACTGTTTTTT.

The chain combines TRBV24-1 with TRBJ2-3; D might be TRBD2 (5 bases). Germline lookup yields CDR1 KGHDR and CDR2 SFDVKD. V dropped 0 bases and J dropped 1 base, with 7 bases sitting between them. The CDR3 has 15 amino acids. CDR3 DNA: TGTGCCACCAGTGATTTGGGGAGTCGCACAGATACGCAGTATTTT. The encoded protein is CATSDLGSRTDTQYF.

The table lists this clone with many counts. The chain carries TRBV7-8 and TRBJ2-2, with TRBD1 matching 7 bases. The germline gives CDR1 SGHVS, CDR2 FQNEAQ. The CDR3 is made up of 15 amino acids. J was trimmed by 5 bases and V by 6 bases; bases with no gene match: 9. CDR3 sequence (DNA): TGTGCCAGCAGACTTACAGGGGTGGTTACCGGGGAGCTGTTTTTT. This gives the protein CASRLTGVVTGELFF.

V usage is TRBV7-9 and J usage is TRBJ1-1; D is uncertain. This CDR3 has 12 residues. V lost 4 bases and J lost 8, with 11 bases in between. CDR1 and CDR2 from the germline V gene are SEHNR and FQNEAQ (reference sequence). DNA for the CDR3: TGTGCCAGCAGCTCGACTTTTGTAGAAGCTTTCTTT. It codes for CASSSTFVEAFF. The variable domain in full, completed from reference TRBV7-9 and TRBJ1-1, reads DTGVSQNPRHKITKRGQNVTFRCDPISEHNRLYWYRQTLGQGPEFLTYFQNEAQLEKSRLLSDRFSAERPKGSFSTLEIQRTEQGDSAMYLCASSSTFVEAFFGQGTRLTVV.

The chain carries TRBV11-1 and TRBJ2-5, with 9 bases lining up with TRBD2. V lost 5 bases, J lost 5 bases, and 3 bases stayed unmatched. Germline CDR1 SGHAT, CDR2 FQDESV (reference sequence). The CDR3 extends over 13 amino acids. The CDR3 coding sequence is TGTGCCAGCAGCCCCGGACTAGCGGAGACCCAGTACTTC. Translating it yields CASSPGLAETQYF.

The rearrangement uses TRBV2 and TRBJ2-3; 9 positions match TRBD1. The V and J ends lost 11 bases and 2 bases, in that order; junction bases with no gene match: 5. CDR1 and CDR2 (germline): SNHLY, FYNNEI. The CDR3 is 13 amino acids. The chain's CDR3 is CAGGQGTTDTQYF. In nucleotides, the CDR3 is TGTGCCGGAGGACAGGGGACCACAGATACGCAGTATTTT. Based on the CDR3 plus reference TRBV2 and TRBJ2-3, the full variable domain is EPEVTQTPSHQVTQMGQEVILRCVPISNHLYFYWYRQILGQKVEFLVSFYNNEISEKSEIFDDQFSVERPDGSNFTLKIRSTKLEDSAMYFCAGGQGTTDTQYFGPGTRLTVL.

The gene calls are TRBV4-1 and TRBJ2-1, with TRBD2 matching 8 bases. V was pared by 4 bases and J by 7 bases, with 9 bases of the junction left unmatched. Germline assignment: CDR1 MGHRA and CDR2 YSYEKL. The CDR3 loop spans 15 amino acids. CDR3: CASSLSDGGANEQFF. CDR3 nucleotides: TGCGCCAGCAGCCTATCGGACGGGGGGGCAAATGAGCAGTTCTTC.

As for this clone: Different DNA sequences within this sample yield the same CDR3. The chain is built from TRBV7-9 and TRBJ2-7, with 11 nucleotides matching TRBD1. This CDR3 region has 14 residues. Per germline, CDR1 SEHNR and CDR2 FQNEAQ (reference sequence). J lost 4 bases, V lost 6 bases, and 5 bases had no gene match. The CDR3 nucleotides read TGTGCCAGCAGGGCCGGGACAGGGGGGTACGAGCAGTACTTC. Translation gives CASRAGTGGYEQYF. The full variable domain, its missing parts supplied by reference TRBV7-9 and TRBJ2-7, is DTGVSQNPRHKITKRGQNVTFRCDPISEHNRLYWYRQTLGQGPEFLTYFQNEAQLEKSRLLSDRFSAERPKGSFSTLEIQRTEQGDSAMYLCASRAGTGGYEQYFGPGTRLTVT.

The chain joins TRBV24-1 to TRBJ2-7; 7 bases are shared with TRBD2. Germline V CDR1 and CDR2: KGHDR, SFDVKD. This CDR3 has 12 amino acids. J lost 3 bases, V lost 10 bases, and 5 bases had no gene match. The DNA for the CDR3 is TGTGCCACAGCCGCGGGGGACTACGAGCAGTACTTC. Its translation is CATAAGDYEQYF.

This clone was counted only a few times. This chain uses TRBV19 with TRBJ1-5; D may be TRBD1 (6 bases). V was trimmed by 5 bases and J by 8 bases, leaving 34 bases between them. CDR1 is LNHDA and CDR2 is SQIVND in the germline V gene (reference sequence). This CDR3 is 20 amino acids long. The CDR3 is CASSPKVGDLQGSLRKPQHF. In DNA, the CDR3 is TGTGCCAGTAGTCCCAAGGTGGGAGATTTACAGGGAAGTCTAAGAAAGCCCCAGCATTTT.

The chain uses TRBV30 and TRBJ2-3, with a tentative D call TRBD2 (7 bases). The V end lost 1 base, the J end lost 1 base, and 15 bases lay between the germline ends. Germline V gene lookup returns CDR1 GTSNPN and CDR2 SVGIG (reference sequence). This CDR3 is 16 amino acids long. This CDR3 reads CAWSAADGGRTDTQYF. CDR3 coding DNA: TGTGCCTGGAGTGCGGCTGACGGGGGGCGCACAGATACGCAGTATTTT.

The V gene is TRBV11-3, the J gene TRBJ2-2; TRBD2 is a possible D gene (6 bases). CDR3 length: 14 amino acids. Germline CDR1 and CDR2: SGHNT and YENEEA. V was pared by 0 bases and J by 6 bases, with 8 bases between. The CDR3 DNA sequence: TGTGCCAGCAGCTTAGAGCGGGGTTCCGGGGAGCTGTTTTTT. It translates to CASSLERGSGELFF. The whole variable domain, filled in from reference TRBV11-3 and TRBJ2-2, reads EAGVVQSPRYKIIEKKQPVAFWCNPISGHNTLYWYLQNLGQGPELLIRYENEEAVDDSQLPKDRFSAERLKGVDSTLKIQPAELGDSAVYLCASSLERGSGELFFGEGSRLTVL.

The chain is built from TRBV7-9 and TRBJ2-1, with D possibly matching TRBD2 (6 bases). V was clipped by 2 bases and J by 0 bases, with 14 bases between them. This CDR3 contains 17 residues. Germline V CDR1 and CDR2: SEHNR, FQNEAQ (reference sequence). CDR3 sequence: CASSLPSALSSYNEQFF. The CDR3, as DNA: TGTGCCAGCAGCTTACCTAGCGCGCTTAGCTCCTACAATGAGCAGTTCTTC.

This clone was seen a single time. J is TRBJ2-2 and V is TRBV7-2; TRBD1 agrees at 8 bases. This CDR3 has 16 amino acids. Germline CDR1 reads SGHTA; CDR2 reads FQGNSA. Trimming cost V 5 bases and J 1 base; bases outside gene matches: 6. The CDR3 loop reads CASSHSGTGNTGELFF. The CDR3, as DNA: TGTGCCAGCAGCCACTCCGGGACAGGGAACACCGGGGAGCTGTTTTTT. Variable domain in full (rest from reference TRBV7-2 and TRBJ2-2): GAGVSQSPSNKVTEKGKDVELRCDPISGHTALYWYRQSLGQGLEFLIYFQGNSAPDKSGLPSDRFSAERTGGSVSTLTIQRTQQEDSAVYLCASSHSGTGNTGELFFGEGSRLTVL.

The sample holds a few counts of this clone. V is TRBV10-1 and J is TRBJ1-2; TRBD1 aligns across 9 bases. Germline V gene lookup returns CDR1 WNHNN and CDR2 SYGVQD (reference sequence). V was clipped by 8 bases and J by 7 bases; unmatched bases: 8. The CDR3 loop spans 13 amino acids. The CDR3, as DNA: TGCGCCAGCCAAGCCGGGACAGGGTCTGGCTACACCTTC. Encoded protein: CASQAGTGSGYTF.

The J gene is TRBJ2-1, the V gene TRBV2, with 10 bases identical to TRBD2. Per germline, CDR1 SNHLY and CDR2 FYNNEI. The V segment lost 4 bases and the J segment 1 base; nucleotides outside the gene matches: 1. The CDR3 is 15 residues long. CDR3 nucleotide sequence: TGTGCCAGCAGTGTAGCGGGGGGATCCTACAATGAGCAGTTCTTC. Protein: CASSVAGGSYNEQFF.

Here the CDR3 reads CASGEGAANEKLFF. CDR3 sequence (DNA): TGCGCCAGCGGGGAAGGGGCGGCTAATGAAAAACTGTTTTTT. This sequence joins TRBV4-1 and TRBJ1-4, with D maybe TRBD1 (5 bases). There are 14 residues in the CDR3. The germline V gene has CDR1 MGHRA and CDR2 YSYEKL. V shed 8 bases and J shed 3 bases, with 13 bases lying between them.

This chain uses TRBV6-1 with TRBJ1-5; the match to TRBD1 covers 9 bases. The V segment lost 2 bases and the J segment 5 bases; nucleotides outside the gene matches: 13. CDR1 is MNHNS, CDR2 SASEGT, per germline. The CDR3 is made up of 18 amino acids. The CDR3 region is CASSELGTGRVYDQPQHF. The CDR3 DNA reads as TGTGCCAGCAGTGAACTTGGGACAGGGAGGGTCTATGATCAGCCCCAGCATTTT.

This chain uses TRBV9 with TRBJ2-3, with 10 bases identical to TRBD2. V was clipped by 1 base and J by 5 bases; unmatched bases: 1. The germline V gene encodes CDR1 SGDLS and CDR2 YYNGEE. The length of the CDR3 is 14 residues. The DNA for the CDR3 is TGTGCCAGCAGCGTACTAGCGGGGGTAGATACGCAGTATTTT. It specifies CASSVLAGVDTQYF.

V and J are TRBV2 and TRBJ1-6; D remains ambiguous. V lost 6 bases and J 1 base, leaving 4 bases between the germline ends. The germline CDR1 and CDR2 sequences are SNHLY and FYNNEI. The CDR3 covers 13 residues. The CDR3 reads CASRQSYNSPLHF. In nucleotides, the CDR3 is TGTGCCAGCAGGCAGTCCTATAATTCACCCCTCCACTTT.

The chain links TRBV7-8 to TRBJ2-3; TRBD2 matches at 14 bases. The junction had 7 bases not matched to a gene; V was cut back by 0 bases and J by 5 bases. Germline assignment: CDR1 SGHVS and CDR2 FQNEAQ. This CDR3 has 18 residues. CDR3 amino acids: CASSLAGTSGGGGDTQYF. In DNA form, the CDR3 reads TGTGCCAGCAGCTTAGCGGGGACTAGCGGGGGCGGTGGAGATACGCAGTATTTT.

V is TRBV27 and J is TRBJ2-1; 10 bases match TRBD1. The V gene end was trimmed by 8 bases and the J gene end by 8 bases; junction bases not matched to a gene: 6. The CDR3 is 13 residues long. Germline V gene lookup returns CDR1 MNHEY and CDR2 SMNVEV (reference sequence). CDR3 sequence (DNA): TGTGCCAGCGGGACAGGGGTCGTCCATGAGCAGTTCTTC. Its translation is CASGTGVVHEQFF.

The chain carries TRBV24-1 and TRBJ2-5; no firm D call. Trimming left V 0 bases short and J 3 bases short, with 4 bases between. The germline V gene has CDR1 KGHDR and CDR2 SFDVKD. The CDR3 extends over 13 amino acids. The chain's CDR3 is CATSDLGEETQYF. As DNA, the CDR3 is TGTGCCACCAGTGATTTGGGAGAAGAGACCCAGTACTTC.